The T cell receptor beta chain described here comes from a study of T cell responses to AZD1222 COVID-19 vaccine. The V gene end was trimmed by 2 bases and the J gene end by 0 bases; junction bases not matched to a gene: 4. In germline, CDR1 is KGHSH, CDR2 LQKENI. The CDR3 runs to 15 residues. TCRdb's table, derived via immunoSEQ multiplex PCR, lists solely in-frame clones and lacks some. The table records about 120,000 clones, almost 95% of them present only once. The sequence came from an adult in good health. The starting material was peripheral blood, obtained on day 0 of AZD1222 vaccination. V and J are TRBV18 and TRBJ2-7, with TRBD1 matching over 7 bases. DNA for the CDR3: TGTGCCAGCTCACCATGGGACAGCTCCTCCTACGAGCAGTACTTC. Its protein product is CASSPWDSSSYEQYF.